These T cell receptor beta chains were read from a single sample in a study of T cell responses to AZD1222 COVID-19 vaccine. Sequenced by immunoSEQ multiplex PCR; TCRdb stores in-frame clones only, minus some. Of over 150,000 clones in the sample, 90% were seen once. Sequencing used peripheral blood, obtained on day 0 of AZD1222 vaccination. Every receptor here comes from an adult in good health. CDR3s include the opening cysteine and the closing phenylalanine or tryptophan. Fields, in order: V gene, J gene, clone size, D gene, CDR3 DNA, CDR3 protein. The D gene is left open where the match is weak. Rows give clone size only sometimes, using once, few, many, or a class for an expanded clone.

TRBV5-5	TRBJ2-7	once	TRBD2	TGTGCCAGCAGCCACGCTAGCGGGGGCCACTACGAGCAGTACTTC	CASSHASGGHYEQYF
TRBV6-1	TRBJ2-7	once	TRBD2	TGTGCCAGCAGTGAGCCAGGCGGGAGCTCCTACGAGCAGTACTTC	CASSEPGGSSYEQYF
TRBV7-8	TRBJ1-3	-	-	TGTGCCAGCAGCTTAGGGCACCCGGCAGGAAACACCATATATTTT	CASSLGHPAGNTIYF
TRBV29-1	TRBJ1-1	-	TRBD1	TGCAGCGTGCGACAGGGCGGGGGGAACACTGAAGCTTTCTTT	CSVRQGGGNTEAFF
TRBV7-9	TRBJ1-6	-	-	TGTGCCAGCAGCCATCGGCGTGATTCACCCCTCCACTTT	CASSHRRDSPLHF
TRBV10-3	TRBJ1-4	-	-	TGTGCCATCAGTGAGGGGAGGGAAAAACTGTTTTTT	CAISEGREKLFF
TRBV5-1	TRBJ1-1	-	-	TGCGCCAGCAGTTCAGGTTTAATGAACACTGAAGCTTTCTTT	CASSSGLMNTEAFF
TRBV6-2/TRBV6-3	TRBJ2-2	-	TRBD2	TGTGCCAGCAGCCCGGCCTTTAGCAGCGGGGGGGCCGTCACCGGGGAGCTGTTTTTT	CASSPAFSSGGAVTGELFF
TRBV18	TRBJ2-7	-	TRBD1	TGTGCCAGCTCACAGGACAGGGCTCAGCAGTACTTC	CASSQDRAQQYF
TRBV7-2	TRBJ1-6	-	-	TGTGCCAGCAGCTCCCACAGAACGAGCTCCTATAATTCACCCCTCCACTTT	CASSSHRTSSYNSPLHF
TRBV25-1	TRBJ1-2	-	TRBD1	TGTGCCAGCGGCACAGGGGAAAACTATGGCTACACCTTC	CASGTGENYGYTF
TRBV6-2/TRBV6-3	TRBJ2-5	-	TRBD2	TGTGCCAGCACCCCGGGACTAGCGGGTCGGGCCCGGGAGACCCAGTACTTC	CASTPGLAGRARETQYF
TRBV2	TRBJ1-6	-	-	TGTGCCAGCAGACCTCTGGGGGCCTCTAATTCACCCCTCCACTTT	CASRPLGASNSPLHF
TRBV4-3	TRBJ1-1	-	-	TGCGCCAGCAGCCAAGTAACAGGGATGAACACTGAAGCTTTCTTT	CASSQVTGMNTEAFF
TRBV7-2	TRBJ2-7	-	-	TGTGCCAGCAGCGCTCCCAGCTCCTACGAGCAGTACTTC	CASSAPSSYEQYF
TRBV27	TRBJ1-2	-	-	TGTGCCAGCAGTCCAACCCTCAGCTATGGCTACACCTTC	CASSPTLSYGYTF
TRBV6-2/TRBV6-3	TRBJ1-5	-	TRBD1	TGTGCCAGCAGTGATGACACGACAGGGCGCAATCAGCCCCAGCATTTT	CASSDDTTGRNQPQHF
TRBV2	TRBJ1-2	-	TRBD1	TGTGCCAGCAGTGGGACAGGGGCCTATGGCTACACCTTC	CASSGTGAYGYTF
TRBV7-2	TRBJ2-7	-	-	TGTGCCAGCAGCTTAGGAGGAGGGGACGAGCAGTACTTC	CASSLGGGDEQYF
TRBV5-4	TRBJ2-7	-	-	TGTGCCAGCAGCTCCGGAGGCCTCGGGGAGCAGTACTTC	CASSSGGLGEQYF
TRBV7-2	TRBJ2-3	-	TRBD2	TGTGCCAGCAGCCCGGGGGGGAGCACAGATACGCAGTATTTT	CASSPGGSTDTQYF
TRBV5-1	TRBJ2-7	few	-	TGCGCCAGCAGCCGGGACGAATACGAGCAGTACTTC	CASSRDEYEQYF
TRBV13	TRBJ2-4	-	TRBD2	TGTGCCAGCAGCTTAGGCGGGGGGATTGGAAACATTCAGTACTTC	CASSLGGGIGNIQYF
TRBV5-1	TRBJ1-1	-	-	TGCGCCAGCGTCCTCGACAGCTCTTCGCAAGCTTTCTTT	CASVLDSSSQAFF
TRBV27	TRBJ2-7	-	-	TGTGCCAGCAGTTTAGTGTGGGGTTACGAGCAGTACTTC	CASSLVWGYEQYF
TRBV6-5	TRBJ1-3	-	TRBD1	TGTGCCAGCATCTCAGGGGACAGGGCTGGAAACACCATATATTTT	CASISGDRAGNTIYF
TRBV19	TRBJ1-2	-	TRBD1	TGTGCCAGTACCTCAGGGACAGCAAATAACTATGGCTACACCTTC	CASTSGTANNYGYTF
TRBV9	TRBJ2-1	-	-	TGTGCCAGCAGCACCCGAAACAATGAGCAGTTCTTC	CASSTRNNEQFF
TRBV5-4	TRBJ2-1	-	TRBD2	TGTGCCAGCAGCTTGGTGCGGGAGCGCTACAATGAGCAGTTCTTC	CASSLVRERYNEQFF
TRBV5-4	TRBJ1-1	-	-	TGTGCCAGCAGCTCGGCCTCGGGACTCCTGAACACTGAAGCTTTCTTT	CASSSASGLLNTEAFF
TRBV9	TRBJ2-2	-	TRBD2	TGTGCCAGCAGCCCCAGGACTAGCGGGGACACCGGGGAGCTGTTTTTT	CASSPRTSGDTGELFF
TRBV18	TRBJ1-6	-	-	TGTGCCAGCTCACCACTTGACAGCCTGAGCTCCTATAATTCACCCCTCCACTTT	CASSPLDSLSSYNSPLHF
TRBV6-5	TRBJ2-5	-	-	TGTGCCAGCAGTTACGGCGGCAGGCTAGGGGAGACCCAGTACTTC	CASSYGGRLGETQYF
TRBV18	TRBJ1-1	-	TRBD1	TGTGCCAGCTCACCCCAGGGGGCTCCCGACACTGAAGCTTTCTTT	CASSPQGAPDTEAFF